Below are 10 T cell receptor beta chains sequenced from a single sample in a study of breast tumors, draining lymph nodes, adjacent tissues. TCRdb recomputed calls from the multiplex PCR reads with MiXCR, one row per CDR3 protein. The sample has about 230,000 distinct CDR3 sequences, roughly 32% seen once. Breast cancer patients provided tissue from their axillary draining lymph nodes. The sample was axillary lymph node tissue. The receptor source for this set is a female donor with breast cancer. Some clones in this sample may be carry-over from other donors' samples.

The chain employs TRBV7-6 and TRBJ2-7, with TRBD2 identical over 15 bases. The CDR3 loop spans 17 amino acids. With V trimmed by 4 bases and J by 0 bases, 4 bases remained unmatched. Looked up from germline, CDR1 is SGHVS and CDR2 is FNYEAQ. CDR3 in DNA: TGTGCCAGCAGCTCGGGACTAGCGGGAGGCGCCTCCTACGAGCAGTACTTC. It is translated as CASSSGLAGGASYEQYF. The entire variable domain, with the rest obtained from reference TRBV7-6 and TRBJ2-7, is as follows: GAGVSQSPRYKVTKRGQDVALRCDPISGHVSLYWYRQALGQGPEFLTYFNYEAQQDKSGLPNDRFSAERPEGSISTLTIQRTEQRDSAMYRCASSSGLAGGASYEQYFGPGTRLTVT.

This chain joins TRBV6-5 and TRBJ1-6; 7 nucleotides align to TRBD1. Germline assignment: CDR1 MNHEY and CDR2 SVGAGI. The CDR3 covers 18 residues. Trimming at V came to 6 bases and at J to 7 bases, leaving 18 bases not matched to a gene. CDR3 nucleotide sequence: TGTGCCAGCAGCAATACAGGGGCCCTGACAGGGTACAATTCACCCCTCCACTTT. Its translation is CASSNTGALTGYNSPLHF.

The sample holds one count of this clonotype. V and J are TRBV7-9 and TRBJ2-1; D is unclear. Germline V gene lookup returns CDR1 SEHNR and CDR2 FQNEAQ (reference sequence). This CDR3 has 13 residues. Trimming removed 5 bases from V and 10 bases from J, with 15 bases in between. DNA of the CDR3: TGTGCCAGCAGCCATGCCACCCGTGGCGAGCAGTTCTTC. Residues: CASSHATRGEQFF. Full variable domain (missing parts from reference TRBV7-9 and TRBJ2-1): DTGVSQNPRHKITKRGQNVTFRCDPISEHNRLYWYRQTLGQGPEFLTYFQNEAQLEKSRLLSDRFSAERPKGSFSTLEIQRTEQGDSAMYLCASSHATRGEQFFGPGTRLTVL.

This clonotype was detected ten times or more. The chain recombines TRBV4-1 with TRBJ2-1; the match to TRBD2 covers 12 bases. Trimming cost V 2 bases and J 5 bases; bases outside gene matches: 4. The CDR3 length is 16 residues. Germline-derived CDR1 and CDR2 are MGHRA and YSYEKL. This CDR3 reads CASSQPTSGSHNEQFF. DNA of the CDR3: TGCGCCAGCAGCCAACCGACTAGCGGGAGTCACAATGAGCAGTTCTTC.

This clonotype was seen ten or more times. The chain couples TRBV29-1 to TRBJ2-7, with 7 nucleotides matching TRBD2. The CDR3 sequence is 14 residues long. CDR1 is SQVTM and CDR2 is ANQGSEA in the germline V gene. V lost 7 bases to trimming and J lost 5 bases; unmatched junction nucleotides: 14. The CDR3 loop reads CSATLGGLLDEQYF. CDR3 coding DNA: TGCAGCGCGACGCTGGGAGGGCTCTTAGACGAGCAGTACTTC.

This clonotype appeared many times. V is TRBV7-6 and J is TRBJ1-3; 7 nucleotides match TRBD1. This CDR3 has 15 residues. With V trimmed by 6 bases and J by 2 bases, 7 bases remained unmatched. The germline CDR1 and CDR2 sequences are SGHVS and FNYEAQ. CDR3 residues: CASRETGNTGNTIYF. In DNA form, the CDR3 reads TGTGCCAGCAGGGAGACAGGGAATACTGGAAACACCATATATTTT.

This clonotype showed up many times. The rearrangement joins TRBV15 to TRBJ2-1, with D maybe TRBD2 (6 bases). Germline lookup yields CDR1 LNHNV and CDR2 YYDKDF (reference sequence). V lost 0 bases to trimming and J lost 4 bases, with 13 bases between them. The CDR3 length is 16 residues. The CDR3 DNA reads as TGTGCCACCAGCAGAGATCGGGAGATGGTGTACAATGAGCAGTTCTTC. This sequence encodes CATSRDREMVYNEQFF. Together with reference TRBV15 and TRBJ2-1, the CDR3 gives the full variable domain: DAMVIQNPRYQVTQFGKPVTLSCSQTLNHNVMYWYQQKSSQAPKLLFHYYDKDFNNEADTPDNFQSRRPNTSFCFLDIRSPGLGDTAMYLCATSRDREMVYNEQFFGPGTRLTVL.

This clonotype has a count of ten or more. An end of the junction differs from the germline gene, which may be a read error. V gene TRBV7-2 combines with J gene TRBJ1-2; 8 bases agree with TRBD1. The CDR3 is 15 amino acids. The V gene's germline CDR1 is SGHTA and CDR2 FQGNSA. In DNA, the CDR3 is TGTGCCAGCAGCTTAGGGACAGGGCTAATGGGCGGCTACCCCTTC. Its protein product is CASSLGTGLMGGYPF.

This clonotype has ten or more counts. Written as DNA, the CDR3 is TGTGCCAGCAGTTACACTAGCGGGTCCTACGAGCAGTACTTC. This encodes CASSYTSGSYEQYF. This sequence joins TRBV6-2 or TRBV6-3 and TRBJ2-7; 9 bases are shared with TRBD2. Per the germline V gene, CDR1 is MNHEY and CDR2 is SVGEGT. Trimming at V came to 2 bases and at J to 1 base, leaving 0 bases not matched to a gene. This CDR3 region has 14 residues.

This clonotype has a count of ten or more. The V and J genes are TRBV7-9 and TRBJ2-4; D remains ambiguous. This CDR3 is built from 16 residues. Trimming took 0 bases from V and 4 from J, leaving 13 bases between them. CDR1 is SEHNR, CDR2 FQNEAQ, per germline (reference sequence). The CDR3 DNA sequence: TGTGCCAGCAGCTTAGCTCTCGGCGGATTTAAAAACATTCAGTACTTC. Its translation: CASSLALGGFKNIQYF.